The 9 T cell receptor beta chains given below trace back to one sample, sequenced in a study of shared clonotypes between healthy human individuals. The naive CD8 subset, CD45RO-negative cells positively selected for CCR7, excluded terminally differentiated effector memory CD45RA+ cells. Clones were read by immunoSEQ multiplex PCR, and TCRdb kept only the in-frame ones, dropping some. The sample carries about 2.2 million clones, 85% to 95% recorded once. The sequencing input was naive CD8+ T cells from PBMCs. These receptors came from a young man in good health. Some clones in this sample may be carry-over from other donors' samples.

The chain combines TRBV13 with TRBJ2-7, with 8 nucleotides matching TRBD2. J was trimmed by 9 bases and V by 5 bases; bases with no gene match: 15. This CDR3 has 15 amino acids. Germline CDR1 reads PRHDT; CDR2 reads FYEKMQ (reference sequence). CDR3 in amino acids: CASSILLAGNVGQYF. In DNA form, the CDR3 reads TGTGCCAGCAGCATTCTCTTAGCGGGAAACGTGGGGCAGTACTTC. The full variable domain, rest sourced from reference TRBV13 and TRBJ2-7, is AAGVIQSPRHLIKEKRETATLKCYPIPRHDTVYWYQQGPGQDPQFLISFYEKMQSDKGSIPDRFSAQQFSDYHSELNMSSLELGDSALYFCASSILLAGNVGQYFGPGTRLTVT.

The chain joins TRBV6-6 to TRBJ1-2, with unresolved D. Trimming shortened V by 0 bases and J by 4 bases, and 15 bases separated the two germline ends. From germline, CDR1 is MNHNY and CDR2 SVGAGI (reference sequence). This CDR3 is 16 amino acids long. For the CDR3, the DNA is TGTGCCAGCAGTTACTCGGGTACAGAGTTGTCCTATGGCTACACCTTC. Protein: CASSYSGTELSYGYTF.

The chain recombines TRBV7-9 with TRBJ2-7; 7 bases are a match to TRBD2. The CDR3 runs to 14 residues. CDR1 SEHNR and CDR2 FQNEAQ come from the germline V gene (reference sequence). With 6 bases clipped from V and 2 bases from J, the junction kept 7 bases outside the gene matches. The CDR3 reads CASSPGTIAYEQYF. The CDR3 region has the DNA TGTGCCAGCAGTCCCGGGACTATTGCCTACGAGCAGTACTTC.

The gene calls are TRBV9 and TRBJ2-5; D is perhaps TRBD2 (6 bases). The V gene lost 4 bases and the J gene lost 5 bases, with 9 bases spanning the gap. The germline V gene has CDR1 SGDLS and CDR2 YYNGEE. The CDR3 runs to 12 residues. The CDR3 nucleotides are TGTGCCAGCAGCCCTAGCGCCGAGACCCAGTACTTC. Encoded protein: CASSPSAETQYF.

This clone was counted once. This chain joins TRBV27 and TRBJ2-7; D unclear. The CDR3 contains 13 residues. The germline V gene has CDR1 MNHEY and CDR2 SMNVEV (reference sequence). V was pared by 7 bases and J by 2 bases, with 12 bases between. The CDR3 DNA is TGTGCCAGCAAATCCGAGGAAACCTACGAGCAGTACTTC. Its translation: CASKSEETYEQYF.

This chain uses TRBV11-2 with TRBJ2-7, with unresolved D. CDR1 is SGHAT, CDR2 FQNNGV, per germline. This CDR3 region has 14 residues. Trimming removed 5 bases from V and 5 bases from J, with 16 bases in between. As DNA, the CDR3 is TGTGCCAGCAGCCACGAGACGTTCCTTGACGAGCAGTACTTC. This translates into CASSHETFLDEQYF.

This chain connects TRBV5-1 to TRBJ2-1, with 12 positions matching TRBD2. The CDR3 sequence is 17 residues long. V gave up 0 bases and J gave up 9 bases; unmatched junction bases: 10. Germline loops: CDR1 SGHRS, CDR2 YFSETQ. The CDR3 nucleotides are TGCGCCAGCAGCTTGGCATCGACTAGCGGGAGCCGCGGTGAGCAGTTCTTC. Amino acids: CASSLASTSGSRGEQFF.

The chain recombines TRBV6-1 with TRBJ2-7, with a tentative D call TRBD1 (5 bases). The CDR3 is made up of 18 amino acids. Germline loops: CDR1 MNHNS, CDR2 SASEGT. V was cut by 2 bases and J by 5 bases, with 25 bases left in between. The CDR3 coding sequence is TGTGCCAGCAGTGAATTTTTTGGTCGCGCACAGGTACGACACGAGCAGTACTTC. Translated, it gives CASSEFFGRAQVRHEQYF.

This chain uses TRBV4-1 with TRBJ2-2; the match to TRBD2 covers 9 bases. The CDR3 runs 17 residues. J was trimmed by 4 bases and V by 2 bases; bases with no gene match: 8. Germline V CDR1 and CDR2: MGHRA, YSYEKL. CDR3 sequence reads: CASSQRWAGGGTGELFF. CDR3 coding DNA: TGCGCCAGCAGCCAACGTTGGGCGGGAGGGGGCACCGGGGAGCTGTTTTTT.